This TCR beta chain is from a study of shared clonotypes between healthy human individuals. Study-level background: Per-donor plates numbered three CD4 naive, three CD4 memory, two CD8 naive and one CD8 memory. General observations from the study: Donor scarcity curtailed the genetic and exposure-history diversity represented herein. Memory subsets generally showed lower estimated richness than naive subsets.

This CDR3 contains 15 residues. Per germline, CDR1 MNHNY and CDR2 SVGAGI (reference sequence). Trimming stripped 2 bases from V and 3 bases from J, with 14 bases between. As for this clone: Its antigen is not identified.

Sequenced by immunoSEQ multiplex PCR; TCRdb stores in-frame clones only, minus some. This table holds 780,000 or so clones, over 55% found once. This clonotype was obtained from a young woman in good health. The material sequenced was memory CD4+ T cells sorted from blood. Noted subset: CD45RA-negative fraction. The chain has TRBV6-6 and TRBJ2-7, with D tentatively TRBD1 or TRBD2 (5 bases each). In nucleotides, the CDR3 is TGTGCCAGCAGTTACGTGGCAGGGACCCTCTACGAGCAGTACTTC. Translation gives CASSYVAGTLYEQYF.